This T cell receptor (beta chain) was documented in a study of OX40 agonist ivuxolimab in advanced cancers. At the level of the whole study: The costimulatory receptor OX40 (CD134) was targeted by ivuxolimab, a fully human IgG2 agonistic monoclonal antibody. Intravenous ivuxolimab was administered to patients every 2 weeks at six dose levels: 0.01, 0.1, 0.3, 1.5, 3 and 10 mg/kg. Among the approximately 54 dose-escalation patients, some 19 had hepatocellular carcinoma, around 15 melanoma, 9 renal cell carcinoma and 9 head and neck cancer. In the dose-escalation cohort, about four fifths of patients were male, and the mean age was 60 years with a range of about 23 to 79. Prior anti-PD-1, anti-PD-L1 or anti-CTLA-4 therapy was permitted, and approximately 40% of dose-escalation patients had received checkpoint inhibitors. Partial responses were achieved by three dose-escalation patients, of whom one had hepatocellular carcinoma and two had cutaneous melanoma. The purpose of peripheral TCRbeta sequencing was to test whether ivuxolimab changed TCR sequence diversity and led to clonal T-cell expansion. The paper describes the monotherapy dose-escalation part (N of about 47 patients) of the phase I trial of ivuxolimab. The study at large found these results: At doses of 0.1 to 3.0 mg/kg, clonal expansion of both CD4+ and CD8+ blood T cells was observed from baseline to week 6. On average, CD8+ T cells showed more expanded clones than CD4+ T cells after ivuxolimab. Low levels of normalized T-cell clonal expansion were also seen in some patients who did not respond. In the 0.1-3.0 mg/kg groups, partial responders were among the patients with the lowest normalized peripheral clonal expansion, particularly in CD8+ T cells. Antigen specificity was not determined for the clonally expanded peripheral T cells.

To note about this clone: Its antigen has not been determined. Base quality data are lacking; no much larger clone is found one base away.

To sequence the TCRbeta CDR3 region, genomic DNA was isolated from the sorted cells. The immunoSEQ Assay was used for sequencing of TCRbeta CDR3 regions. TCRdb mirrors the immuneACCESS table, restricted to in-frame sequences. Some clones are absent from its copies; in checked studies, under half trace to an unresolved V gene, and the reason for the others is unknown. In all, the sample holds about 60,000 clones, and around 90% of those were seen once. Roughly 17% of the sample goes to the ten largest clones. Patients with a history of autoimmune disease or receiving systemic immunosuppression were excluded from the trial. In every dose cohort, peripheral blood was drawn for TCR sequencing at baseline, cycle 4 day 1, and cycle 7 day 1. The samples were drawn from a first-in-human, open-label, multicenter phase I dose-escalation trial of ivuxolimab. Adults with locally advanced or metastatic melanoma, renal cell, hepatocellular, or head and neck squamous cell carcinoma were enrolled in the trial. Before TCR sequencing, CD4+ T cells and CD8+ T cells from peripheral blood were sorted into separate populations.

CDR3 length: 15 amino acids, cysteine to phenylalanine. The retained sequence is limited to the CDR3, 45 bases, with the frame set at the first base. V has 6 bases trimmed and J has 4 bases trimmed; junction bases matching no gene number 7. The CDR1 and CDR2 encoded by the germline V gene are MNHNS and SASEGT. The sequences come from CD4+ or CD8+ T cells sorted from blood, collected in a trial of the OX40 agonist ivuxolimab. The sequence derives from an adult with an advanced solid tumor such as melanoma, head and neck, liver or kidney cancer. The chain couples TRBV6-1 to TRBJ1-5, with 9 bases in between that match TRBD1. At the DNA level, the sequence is TGTGCCAGCAGGCCCTCGGGACAGGGTAATCAGCCCCAGCATTTT. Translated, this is CASRPSGQGNQPQHF.